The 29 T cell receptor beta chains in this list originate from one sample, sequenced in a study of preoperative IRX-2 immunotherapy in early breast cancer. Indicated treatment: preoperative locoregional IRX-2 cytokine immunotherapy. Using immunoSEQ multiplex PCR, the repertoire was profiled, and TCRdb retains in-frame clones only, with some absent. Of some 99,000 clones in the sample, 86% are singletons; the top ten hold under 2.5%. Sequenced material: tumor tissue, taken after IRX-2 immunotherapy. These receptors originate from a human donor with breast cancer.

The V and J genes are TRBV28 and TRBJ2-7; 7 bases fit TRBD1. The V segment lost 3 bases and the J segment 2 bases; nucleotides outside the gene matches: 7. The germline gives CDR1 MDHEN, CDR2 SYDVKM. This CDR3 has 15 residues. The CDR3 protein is CASSFDRERAYEQYF. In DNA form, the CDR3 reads TGTGCCAGCAGTTTTGACAGGGAAAGGGCCTACGAGCAGTACTTC.

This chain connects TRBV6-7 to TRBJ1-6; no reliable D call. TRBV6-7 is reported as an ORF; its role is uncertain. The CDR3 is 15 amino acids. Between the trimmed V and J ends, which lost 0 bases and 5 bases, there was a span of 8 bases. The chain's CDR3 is CASSYSPGNNSPLHF. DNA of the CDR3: TGTGCCAGCAGTTACTCGCCTGGGAATAATTCACCCCTCCACTTT.

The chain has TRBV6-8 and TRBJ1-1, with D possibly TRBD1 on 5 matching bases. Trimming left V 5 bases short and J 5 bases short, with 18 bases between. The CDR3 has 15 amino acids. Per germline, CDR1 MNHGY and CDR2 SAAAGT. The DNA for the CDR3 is TGTGCCAGCAGTGGCGAAAGGGCGAGGGGAACTGAAGCTTTCTTT. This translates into CASSGERARGTEAFF.

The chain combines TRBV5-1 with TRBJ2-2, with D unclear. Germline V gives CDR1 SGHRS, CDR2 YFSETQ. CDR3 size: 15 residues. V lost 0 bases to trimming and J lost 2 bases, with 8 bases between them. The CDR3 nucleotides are TGCGCCAGCAGCTTGGCTGTCAGAAACACCGGGGAGCTGTTTTTT. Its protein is CASSLAVRNTGELFF.

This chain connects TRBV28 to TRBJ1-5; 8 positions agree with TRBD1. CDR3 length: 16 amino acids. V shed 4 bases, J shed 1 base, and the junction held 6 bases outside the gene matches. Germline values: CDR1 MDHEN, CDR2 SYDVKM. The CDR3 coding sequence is TGTGCCAGCAGTTCCCGACAGGGGACGAGCAATCAGCCCCAGCATTTT. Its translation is CASSSRQGTSNQPQHF.

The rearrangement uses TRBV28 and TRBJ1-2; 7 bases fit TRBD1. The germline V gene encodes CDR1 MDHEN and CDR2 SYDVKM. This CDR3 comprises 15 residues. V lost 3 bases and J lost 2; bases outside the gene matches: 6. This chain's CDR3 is CASSFPTGQNYGYTF. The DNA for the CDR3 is TGTGCCAGCAGTTTTCCGACGGGACAGAACTATGGCTACACCTTC.

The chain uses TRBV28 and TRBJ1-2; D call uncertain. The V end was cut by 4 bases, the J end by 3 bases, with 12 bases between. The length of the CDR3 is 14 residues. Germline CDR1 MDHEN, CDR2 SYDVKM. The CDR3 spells CASSSSRQDYGYTF. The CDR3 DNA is TGTGCCAGCAGTTCCTCGAGACAAGACTATGGCTACACCTTC.

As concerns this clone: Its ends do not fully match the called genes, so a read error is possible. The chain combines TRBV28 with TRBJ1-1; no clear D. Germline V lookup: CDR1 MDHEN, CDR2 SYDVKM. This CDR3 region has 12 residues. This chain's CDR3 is CASSLKVTGAFF. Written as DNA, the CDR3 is TGTGCCAGCAGTTTGAAGGTGACTGGAGCTTTCTTT.

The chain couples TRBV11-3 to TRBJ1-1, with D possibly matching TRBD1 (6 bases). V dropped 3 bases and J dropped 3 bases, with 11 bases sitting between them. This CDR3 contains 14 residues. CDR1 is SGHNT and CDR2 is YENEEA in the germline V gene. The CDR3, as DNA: TGTGCCAGCAGCTTGGTTTCAGGGGACACTGAAGCTTTCTTT. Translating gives CASSLVSGDTEAFF.

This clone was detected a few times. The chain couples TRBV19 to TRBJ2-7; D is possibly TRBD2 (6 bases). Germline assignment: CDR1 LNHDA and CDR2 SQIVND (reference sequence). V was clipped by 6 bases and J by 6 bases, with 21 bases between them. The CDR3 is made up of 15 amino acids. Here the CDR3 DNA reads TGTGCCAGTAGCTCCGTTAGCGGCATGCTTGGCGAGCAGTACTTC. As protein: CASSSVSGMLGEQYF.

CDR3 sequence reads: CASSPESGSEAFF. CDR3 in DNA: TGTGCCAGCTCACCAGAGTCGGGGAGCGAAGCTTTCTTT. This chain joins TRBV18 and TRBJ1-1; unclear D gene. The germline V gene has CDR1 KGHSH and CDR2 LQKENI. The CDR3 sequence is 13 residues long. The germline V and J ends were trimmed by 2 bases and 8 bases, with 12 bases remaining between them.

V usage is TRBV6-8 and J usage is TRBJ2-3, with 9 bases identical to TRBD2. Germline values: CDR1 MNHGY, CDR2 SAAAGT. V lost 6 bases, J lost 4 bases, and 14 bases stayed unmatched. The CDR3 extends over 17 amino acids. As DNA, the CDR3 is TGTGCCAGCAGGGGAACCGGTAGCGGGAGTAAGGCAGATACGCAGTATTTT. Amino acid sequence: CASRGTGSGSKADTQYF.

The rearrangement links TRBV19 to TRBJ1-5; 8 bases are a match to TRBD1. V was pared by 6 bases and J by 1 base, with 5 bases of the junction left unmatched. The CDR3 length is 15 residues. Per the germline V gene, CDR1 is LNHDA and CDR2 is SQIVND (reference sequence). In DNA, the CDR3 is TGTGCCAGTAGGGCGACAGGGGTGAGCAATCAGCCCCAGCATTTT. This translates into CASRATGVSNQPQHF.

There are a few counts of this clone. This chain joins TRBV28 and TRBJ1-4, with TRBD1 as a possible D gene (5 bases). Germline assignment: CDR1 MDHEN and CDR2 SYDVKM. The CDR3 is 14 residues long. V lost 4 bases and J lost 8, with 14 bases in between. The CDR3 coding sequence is TGTGCCAGCAGTTGGGAAGGGGTCGACGAAAAACTGTTTTTT. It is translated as CASSWEGVDEKLFF.

CDR3 DNA: TGTGCCAGCAGCCCTCAAGTAACAGGGGTCACCGGGGAGCTGTTTTTT. Its translation is CASSPQVTGVTGELFF. The chain combines TRBV14 with TRBJ2-2; 7 positions match TRBD1. The germline CDR1 and CDR2 sequences are SGHDN and FVKESK. The CDR3 is made up of 16 amino acids. The V and J ends lost 4 bases and 4 bases, in that order; junction bases with no gene match: 9.

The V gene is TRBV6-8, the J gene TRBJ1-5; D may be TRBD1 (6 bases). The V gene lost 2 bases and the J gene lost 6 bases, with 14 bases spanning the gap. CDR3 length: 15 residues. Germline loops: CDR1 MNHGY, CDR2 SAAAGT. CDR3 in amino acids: CASSYDGTSSQPQHF. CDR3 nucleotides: TGTGCCAGCAGTTACGACGGGACATCAAGTCAGCCCCAGCATTTT.

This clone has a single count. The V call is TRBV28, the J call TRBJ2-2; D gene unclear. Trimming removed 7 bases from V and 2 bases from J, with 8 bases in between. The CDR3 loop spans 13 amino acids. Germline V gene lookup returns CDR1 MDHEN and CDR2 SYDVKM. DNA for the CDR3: TGTGCCAGCATCGGCGGCAACACCGGGGAGCTGTTTTTT. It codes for CASIGGNTGELFF.

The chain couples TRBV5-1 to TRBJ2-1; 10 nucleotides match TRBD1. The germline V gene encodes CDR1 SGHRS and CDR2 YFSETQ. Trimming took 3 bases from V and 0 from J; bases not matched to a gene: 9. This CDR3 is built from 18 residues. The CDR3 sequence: CASSSGQGTRSSYNEQFF. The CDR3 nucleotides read TGCGCCAGCAGCTCGGGACAGGGGACCCGAAGCTCCTACAATGAGCAGTTCTTC.

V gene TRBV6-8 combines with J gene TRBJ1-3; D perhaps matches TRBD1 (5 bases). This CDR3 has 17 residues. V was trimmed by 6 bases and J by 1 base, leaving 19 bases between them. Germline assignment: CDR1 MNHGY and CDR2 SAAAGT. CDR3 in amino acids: CASSGGAGRISGNTIYF. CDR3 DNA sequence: TGTGCCAGCAGCGGAGGGGCAGGACGAATTTCTGGAAACACCATATATTTT.

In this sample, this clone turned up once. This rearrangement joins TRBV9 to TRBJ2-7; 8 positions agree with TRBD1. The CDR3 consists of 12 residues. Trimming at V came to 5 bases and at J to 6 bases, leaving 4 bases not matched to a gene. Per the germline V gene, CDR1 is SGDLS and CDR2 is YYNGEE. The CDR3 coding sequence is TGTGCCAGCAGGACAGGGGTTGGCGAGCAGTACTTC. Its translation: CASRTGVGEQYF. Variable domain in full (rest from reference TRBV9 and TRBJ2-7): DSGVTQTPKHLITATGQRVTLRCSPRSGDLSVYWYQQSLDQGLQFLIQYYNGEERAKGNILERFSAQQFPDLHSELNLSSLELGDSALYFCASRTGVGEQYFGPGTRLTVT.

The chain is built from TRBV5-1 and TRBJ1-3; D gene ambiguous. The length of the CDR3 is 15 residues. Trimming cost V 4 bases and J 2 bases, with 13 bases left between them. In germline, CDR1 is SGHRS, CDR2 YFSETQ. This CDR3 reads CASSLTYGTGNTIYF. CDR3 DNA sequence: TGCGCCAGCAGCCTGACGTACGGGACTGGAAACACCATATATTTT.

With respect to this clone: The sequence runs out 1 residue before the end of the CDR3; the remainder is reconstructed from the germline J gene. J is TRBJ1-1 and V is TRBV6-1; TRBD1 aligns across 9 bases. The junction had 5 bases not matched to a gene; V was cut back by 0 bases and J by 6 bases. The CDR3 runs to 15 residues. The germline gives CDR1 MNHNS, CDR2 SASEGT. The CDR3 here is CASSEALTGGAEAFF. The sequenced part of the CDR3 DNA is TGTGCCAGCAGTGAAGCGCTCACAGGGGGCGCTGAAGCTTTC.

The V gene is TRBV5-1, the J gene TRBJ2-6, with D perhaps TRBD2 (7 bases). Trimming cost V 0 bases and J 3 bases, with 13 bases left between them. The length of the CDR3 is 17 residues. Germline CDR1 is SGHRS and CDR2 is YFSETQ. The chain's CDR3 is CASSLVGGPVGANVLTF. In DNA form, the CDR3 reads TGCGCCAGCAGCTTGGTGGGGGGGCCGGTTGGGGCCAACGTCCTGACTTTC.

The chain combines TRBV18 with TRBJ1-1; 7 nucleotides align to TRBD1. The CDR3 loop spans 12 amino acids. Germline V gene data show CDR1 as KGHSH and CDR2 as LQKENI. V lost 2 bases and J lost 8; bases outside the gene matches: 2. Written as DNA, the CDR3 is TGTGCCAGCTCACCAAGACAGGGCGAAGCTTTCTTT. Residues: CASSPRQGEAFF.

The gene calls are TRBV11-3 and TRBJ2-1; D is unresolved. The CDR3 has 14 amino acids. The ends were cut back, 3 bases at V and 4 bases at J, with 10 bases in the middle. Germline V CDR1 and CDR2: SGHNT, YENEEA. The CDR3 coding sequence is TGTGCCAGCAGCTTTGACACAGAGTACAATGAGCAGTTCTTC. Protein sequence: CASSFDTEYNEQFF. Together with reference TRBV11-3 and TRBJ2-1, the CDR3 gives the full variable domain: EAGVVQSPRYKIIEKKQPVAFWCNPISGHNTLYWYLQNLGQGPELLIRYENEEAVDDSQLPKDRFSAERLKGVDSTLKIQPAELGDSAVYLCASSFDTEYNEQFFGPGTRLTVL.

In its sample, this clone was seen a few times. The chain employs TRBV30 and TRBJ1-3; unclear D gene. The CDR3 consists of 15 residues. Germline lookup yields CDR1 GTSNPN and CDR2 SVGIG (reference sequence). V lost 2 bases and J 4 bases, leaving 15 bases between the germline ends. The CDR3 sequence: CAWSLGGSPGNTIYF. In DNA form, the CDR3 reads TGTGCCTGGAGTCTGGGAGGGTCCCCAGGAAACACCATATATTTT.

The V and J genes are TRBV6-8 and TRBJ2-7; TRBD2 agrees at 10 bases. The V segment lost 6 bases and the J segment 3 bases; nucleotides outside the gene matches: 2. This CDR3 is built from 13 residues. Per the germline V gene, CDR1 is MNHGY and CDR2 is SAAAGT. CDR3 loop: CASSPSGSYEQYF. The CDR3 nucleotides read TGTGCCAGCAGCCCTAGCGGGAGCTACGAGCAGTACTTC.

DNA for the CDR3: TGCGCCAGCAGCTTCTCGGGACAGAATTCACCCCTCCACTTT. This translates into CASSFSGQNSPLHF. The rearrangement links TRBV5-1 to TRBJ1-6, with 7 bases that match TRBD1. The CDR3 is 14 residues long. The germline V gene has CDR1 SGHRS and CDR2 YFSETQ. Losses at the gene ends were 2 bases for V and 7 bases for J; bases not matched to a gene: 3.

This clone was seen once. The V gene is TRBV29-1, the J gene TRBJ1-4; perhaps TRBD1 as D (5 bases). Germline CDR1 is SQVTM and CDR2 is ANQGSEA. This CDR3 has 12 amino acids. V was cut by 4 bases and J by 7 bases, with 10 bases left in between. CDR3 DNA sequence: TGCAGCGTTGGCAGGGTCGGTGAAAAACTGTTTTTT. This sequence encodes CSVGRVGEKLFF.